This T cell receptor (beta chain) came from a study of blood T cell repertoires in COVID-19. With regard to this clone: Different DNA sequences within this sample yield the same CDR3.

In the original analysis: Amplification of reference gene primers was used by the study to estimate nucleated cell counts. The data were produced by immunoSEQ multiplex PCR, yet TCRdb's version contains in-frame clones alone and is incomplete. Clone size and the V and J calls come from that table; the DNA yielded D and trimming. The sample shows around 170,000 clones, 87% of them seen only once. The sample taken for sequencing was PBMCs or T cells enriched from blood (not recorded which). The receptor comes from a woman in her forties or fifties who had recovered from COVID-19.

CDR3 DNA: TGTGCCAGCAGCCAAACAGGGGCTGGAAACACCATATATTTT. Translation gives CASSQTGAGNTIYF. The chain carries TRBV3-1 (or the pseudogene TRBV3-2) and TRBJ1-3; TRBD1 agrees at 7 bases. The V gene's germline CDR1 is LGHDT and CDR2 YNNKEL (reference sequence). The CDR3 covers 14 residues. Trimming removed 2 bases from V and 2 bases from J; junction bases left unmatched: 0.